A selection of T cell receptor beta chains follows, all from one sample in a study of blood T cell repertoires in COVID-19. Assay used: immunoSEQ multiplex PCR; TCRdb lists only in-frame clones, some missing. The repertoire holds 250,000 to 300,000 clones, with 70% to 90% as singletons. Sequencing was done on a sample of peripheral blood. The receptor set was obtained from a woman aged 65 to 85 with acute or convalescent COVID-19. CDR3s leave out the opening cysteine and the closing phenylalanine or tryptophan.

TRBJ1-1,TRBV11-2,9,ASSPDRKAF
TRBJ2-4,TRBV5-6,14,ASSRDRGKAKNIQY
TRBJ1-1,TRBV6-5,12,ASSYGLMNTEAF
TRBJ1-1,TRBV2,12,ASSVAVSSTEAF
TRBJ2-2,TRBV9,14,ASSVLAGLNTGELF
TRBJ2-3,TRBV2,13,ASSVYRQGADTQY
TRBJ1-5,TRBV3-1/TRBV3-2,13,ASSRTGNDDQPQH
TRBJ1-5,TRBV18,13,ASSHGVPSNQPQH
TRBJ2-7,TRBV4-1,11,ASSQVVTGEQY
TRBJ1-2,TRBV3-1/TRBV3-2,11,ASSRTGKDGYT
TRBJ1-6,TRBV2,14,ASSTRTGGMNSPLH
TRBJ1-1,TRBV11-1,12,ASTTDRMNTEAF
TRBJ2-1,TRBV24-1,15,ATSETSGGNSYNEQF
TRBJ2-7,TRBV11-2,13,ASSFGPVSSYEQY
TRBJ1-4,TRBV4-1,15,ASSQVRLDSRVEKLF
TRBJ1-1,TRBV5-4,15,ASSFGQGRGRGTEAF
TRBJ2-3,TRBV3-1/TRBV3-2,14,ASSPSGGAGTDTQY
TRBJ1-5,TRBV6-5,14,ASSSGSTLRHQPQH
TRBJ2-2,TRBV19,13,ATNHRGGRTGELF
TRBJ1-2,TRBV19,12,ASSSGPLMGGYT
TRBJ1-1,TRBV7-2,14,ASSFRQGEGNTEAF
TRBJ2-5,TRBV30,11,AWTRTGWETQY
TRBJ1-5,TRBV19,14,ASSMGGRRLDQPQH
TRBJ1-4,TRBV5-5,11,ASSYYSPEKLF
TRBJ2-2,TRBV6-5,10,ASSSQVGELF
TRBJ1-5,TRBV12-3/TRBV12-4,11,ATGVTGNQPQH
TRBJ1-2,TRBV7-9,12,ASSDDRTIYGYT
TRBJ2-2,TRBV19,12,ASSTGHGTGELF
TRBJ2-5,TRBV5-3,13,ARSLGPGYKETQY
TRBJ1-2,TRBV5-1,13,ASSPDPGTVGGYT
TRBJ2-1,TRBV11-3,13,ASSTRTSMYHEQF
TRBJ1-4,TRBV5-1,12,ASSLGLLNEKLF
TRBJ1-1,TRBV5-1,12,ASRRPGGYTEAF
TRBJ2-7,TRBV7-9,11,ASSRLGQPPEY
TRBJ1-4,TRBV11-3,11,ASGRRGNEKLF
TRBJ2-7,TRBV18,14,ASSQNRDGGSYEQY
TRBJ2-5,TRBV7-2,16,ASSSRTSGGPGGETQY
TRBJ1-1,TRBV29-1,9,SVRSPGEAF
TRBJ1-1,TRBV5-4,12,ASSRRGGSTEAF
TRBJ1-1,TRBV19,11,ASSGGEGTEAF
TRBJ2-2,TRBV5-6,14,ASSLRGGGRYGELF
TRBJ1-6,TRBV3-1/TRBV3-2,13,ASSPNLWLNSPLH